Given below is one T cell receptor beta chain in context. This specimen comes from a study of blood T cell repertoires in COVID-19. Overall study context: Sample material is recorded as cDNA or gDNA derived from T cells, B-cell-depleted T cells, or PBMCs.

Here immunoSEQ multiplex PCR was the method, and the copy in TCRdb shows in-frame clones only, minus some. Here the sample spans some 98,000 clones, about 80% being singletons. The J segment lost 5 bases and the V segment lost 0 bases, leaving 8 bases of the junction unmatched. The CDR3 loop spans 16 amino acids. CDR1 and CDR2 (germline): LGHDT, YNNKEL (reference sequence). This chain links TRBV3-1 (or the pseudogene TRBV3-2) with TRBJ2-5, with TRBD2 matching over 8 bases. The receptor's source is a man in his 70s with acute or convalescent COVID-19. Specimen: peripheral blood. This CDR3 reads CASSQDFKREWETQYF. The DNA of the CDR3 is TGTGCCAGCAGCCAAGATTTTAAGCGGGAGTGGGAGACCCAGTACTTC.